The T cell receptor (beta chain) described here comes from a study of T cell responses to AZD1222 COVID-19 vaccine. Germline V CDR1 and CDR2: KGHSY, FQNENV. Trimming left V 5 bases short and J 5 bases short, with 13 bases between. This CDR3 spans 15 amino acids. Profiled with immunoSEQ multiplex PCR; TCRdb holds only in-frame clones, not every one. Of about 100,000 clones in the sample, about 87% were seen once. Specimen: peripheral blood, collected on day 0 of MenACWY control vaccination. The gene calls are TRBV16 and TRBJ1-6, with D uncertain. The origin of this receptor is an adult in good health. CDR3 sequence reads: CASSGRDPDNSPLHF. In nucleotides, the CDR3 is TGTGCCAGCAGCGGGAGAGACCCCGATAATTCACCCCTCCACTTT.